The T cell receptor beta chain described here comes from a study of T cells in Graves' hyperthyroidism and ophthalmopathy. This clonotype was found many times. The antigen is undetermined. The TCR beta CDR3 regions underwent amplification using RNA transcripts as the source. The primer set for the first-round RT-PCR of the TCR CDR3 was HTBI. From the multiplex PCR reads, TCRdb called clonotypes with MiXCR, one entry per CDR3 protein. This table holds approximately 620,000 distinct CDR3 sequences, roughly 15% found once. Findings and caveats of the study: In simple terms, a model built on 13 V-J features told ophthalmopathy apart from stable hyperthyroidism. Blood also carried most thyroid clonotypes expanded above 0.001.

Input material: blood. This TCR was recovered from a woman in her thirties or forties with Graves' ophthalmopathy.

CDR3 sequence (DNA): TGTGCCAGCGGCTGGGGACTAGCGGGAGTCGATACGCAGTATTTT. Translated: CASGWGLAGVDTQYF. This chain links TRBV28 with TRBJ2-3, with TRBD2 matching over 14 bases. There are 15 residues in the CDR3. CDR1 is MDHEN, CDR2 SYDVKM, per germline. V shed 8 bases, J shed 6 bases, and the junction held 7 bases outside the gene matches.